The 2 T cell receptor beta chains presented below share a single source sample, sequenced in a study of regulatory T cells in long-lasting Graves disease. TCR beta libraries were built with iRepertoire HTBI primers and Arm-PCR of CDR3 regions. TCRdb itself ran the multiplex PCR reads through MiXCR, one entry per CDR3 protein. The profile shows more than 350,000 distinct CDR3 sequences, under 15% of them singletons. Time point specified: newly diagnosed GD, antithyroid drugs for less than 3 months. From RNA extracted from PBMCs, the TCR library was made. These same records also appear under a second study, on T cells in Graves' hyperthyroidism and ophthalmopathy.

The sequencing used peripheral blood mononuclear cells (PBMCs), collected at new diagnosis, from a patient treated with antithyroid drugs. These receptors were obtained from a woman in her 30s with Graves disease.

This clonotype was observed a handful of times. CDR3 nucleotides: TGCGCCAGCAGTGAGCTGGCGGATGGGTTCTTC. The encoded protein is CASSELADGFF. This chain connects TRBV10-2 to TRBJ2-1; D is undetermined. The CDR3 is 11 amino acids. Germline CDR1 is WSHSY and CDR2 is SAAADI. Trimming shortened V by 2 bases and J by 15 bases, and 11 bases separated the two germline ends.

Comment on this clonotype: A far larger clone is off by one base, so a read error is likely. This rearrangement joins TRBV6-1 to TRBJ1-1; 12 bases are shared with TRBD1. Germline-derived CDR1 and CDR2 are MNHNS and SASEGT. J was trimmed by 3 bases and V by 6 bases; bases with no gene match: 2. The CDR3 runs to 14 residues. The DNA of the CDR3 is TGTGCCAGCAGGGGGACAGGGGGCGACACTGAAGCTTTCTTT. Translated: CASRGTGGDTEAFF.